The next 18 T cell receptor beta chains were all read from a single sample in a study of regulatory T cells in long-lasting Graves disease. Time point given: persistent/refractory GD, antithyroid drugs over 5 years with positive TRAb. The authors made the TCR library using RNA they extracted from PBMCs. Library construction for TCR beta used iRepertoire HTBI primers and Arm-PCR of CDR3 regions. TCRdb reprocessed the multiplex PCR reads with MiXCR, giving one entry per CDR3 protein. The sample contains 600,000 to 850,000 distinct CDR3 sequences, about 32% of which appear only once. This material consisted of peripheral blood mononuclear cells (PBMCs), taken when the disease was refractory, from a patient treated with antithyroid drugs. The receptors here all came from a female donor with Graves disease.

This clonotype was observed at least ten times. The gene calls are TRBV2 and TRBJ2-7; D unclear. The CDR3 has 12 residues. Looked up from germline, CDR1 is SNHLY and CDR2 is FYNNEI. Trimming took 7 bases from V and 4 from J, leaving 11 bases between them. CDR3 protein: CASKVGSYEQYF. CDR3 nucleotide sequence: TGTGCCAGCAAAGTGGGCTCGTACGAGCAGTACTTC.

The rearrangement links TRBV7-9 to TRBJ2-7; 8 nucleotides agree with TRBD2. The CDR3 has 14 amino acids. The V segment lost 5 bases and the J segment 3 bases; nucleotides outside the gene matches: 6. Germline-derived CDR1 and CDR2 are SEHNR and FQNEAQ (reference sequence). For the CDR3, the DNA is TGTGCCAGCAGCCCGGGACTAGGGGACTACGAGCAGTACTTC. Protein sequence: CASSPGLGDYEQYF.

V is TRBV7-9 and J is TRBJ1-1; D is unresolved. Germline V gene lookup returns CDR1 SEHNR and CDR2 FQNEAQ (reference sequence). V was shortened by 1 base and J by 7 bases, with 16 bases between the two germline ends. The CDR3 covers 15 residues. CDR3 DNA: TGTGCCAGCAGCTTAGATGTGGGCAGCCAGGTTGAAGCTTTCTTT. Translated, it gives CASSLDVGSQVEAFF. Complete variable domain (other parts from reference TRBV7-9 and TRBJ1-1): DTGVSQNPRHKITKRGQNVTFRCDPISEHNRLYWYRQTLGQGPEFLTYFQNEAQLEKSRLLSDRFSAERPKGSFSTLEIQRTEQGDSAMYLCASSLDVGSQVEAFFGQGTRLTVV.

DNA for the CDR3: TGTGCCAGCAGAGCGACAGGGTTCACCGGGGAGCTGTTTTTT. Translated: CASRATGFTGELFF. The chain has TRBV2 and TRBJ2-2, with 7 bases that match TRBD1. CDR3 length: 14 residues. V trimming: 6 bases; J trimming: 4 bases; junction bases outside the gene matches: 5. Germline assignment: CDR1 SNHLY and CDR2 FYNNEI.

The chain employs TRBV27 and TRBJ1-2; the D gene is possibly TRBD1 (5 bases). This CDR3 region has 14 residues. Deletions cut 6 bases from V and 8 bases from J, with 19 bases between. CDR1 is MNHEY and CDR2 is SMNVEV in the germline V gene (reference sequence). This CDR3 reads CASSAFGAARGYTF. The DNA for the CDR3 is TGTGCCAGCAGCGCCTTCGGGGCAGCTCGGGGCTACACCTTC.

CDR3 in DNA: TGTGCCAGCAGCGCGCAGGGCGTTTATAGCAATCAGCCCCAGCATTTT. Translation gives CASSAQGVYSNQPQHF. The chain joins TRBV7-9 to TRBJ1-5; a possible D gene is TRBD1 (5 bases). The V end lost 5 bases, the J end lost 0 bases, and 14 bases lay between the germline ends. The CDR3 covers 16 residues. Germline values: CDR1 SEHNR, CDR2 FQNEAQ (reference sequence).

This clonotype occurred a few times. The chain is built from TRBV19 and TRBJ1-1; 7 bases align to TRBD1. Germline V CDR1 and CDR2: LNHDA, SQIVND (reference sequence). The V segment lost 4 bases and the J segment 4 bases; nucleotides outside the gene matches: 9. This CDR3 has 15 residues. The CDR3 loop is CASSNTGVVGTEAFF. DNA for the CDR3: TGTGCCAGTAGTAACACAGGGGTGGTTGGCACTGAAGCTTTCTTT.

This clonotype occurred a few times. J is TRBJ1-5 and V is TRBV6-5; D is undetermined. The CDR3 has 16 amino acids. The germline V gene encodes CDR1 MNHEY and CDR2 SVGAGI. The V and J ends lost 0 bases and 0 bases respectively, with 9 bases between them. CDR3 protein: CASSYSGSYSNQPQHF. The CDR3 DNA follows: TGTGCCAGCAGTTACTCGGGCAGTTATAGCAATCAGCCCCAGCATTTT.

The rearrangement links TRBV19 to TRBJ1-5; D gene unclear. The germline V and J ends were trimmed by 5 bases and 13 bases, with 21 bases remaining between them. Germline-derived CDR1 and CDR2 are LNHDA and SQIVND (reference sequence). This CDR3 comprises 14 residues. CDR3 in DNA: TGTGCCAGTAGTGGCCGGGCCCCACTTAATACGCAGCATTTT. It specifies CASSGRAPLNTQHF.

This clonotype was counted only a few times. V gene TRBV20-1 combines with J gene TRBJ2-7, with 9 bases matching TRBD1. Germline trimming cut 0 bases from V and 3 bases from J; bases unmatched to any gene: 12. CDR1 is DFQATT and CDR2 is SNEGSKA in the germline V gene (reference sequence). The length of the CDR3 is 17 residues. The CDR3 DNA follows: TGCAGTGCTAGAGATTTCATAGCGGACAGGGGACTCTACGAGCAGTACTTC. Its protein is CSARDFIADRGLYEQYF.

This clonotype was recorded only once. Mismatch with germline at one junction end may stem from a read error. V is TRBV12-3 or TRBV12-4 and J is TRBJ2-7; D remains ambiguous. The CDR3 extends over 14 amino acids. CDR3 sequence reads: CASSQVLTHYEQCF. In DNA, the CDR3 is TGTGCCAGCAGCCAAGTACTGACTCACTACGAGCAGTGCTTC.

The CDR3 loop is CASSQDRQGPTGELFF. The CDR3 DNA sequence: TGTGCCAGCAGCCAAGATAGACAGGGTCCCACCGGGGAGCTGTTTTTT. The chain combines TRBV14 with TRBJ2-2; the match to TRBD1 covers 7 bases. The ends lost 0 bases at V and 4 bases at J; junction bases unmatched: 5. CDR3 length: 16 residues. The germline gives CDR1 SGHDN, CDR2 FVKESK.

The V call is TRBV20-1, the J call TRBJ2-2, with D uncertain. This CDR3 is 15 amino acids long. Germline loops: CDR1 DFQATT, CDR2 SNEGSKA (reference sequence). V gave up 0 bases and J gave up 3 bases, with 11 bases separating them. The CDR3 nucleotides read TGCAGTGCTAGAGATCTGGGCGAATACACCGGGGAGCTGTTTTTT. This codes for CSARDLGEYTGELFF.

The chain has TRBV7-3 and TRBJ2-2, with 9 positions matching TRBD1. Germline-derived CDR1 and CDR2 are SGHTA and FQGTGA. This CDR3 is 16 amino acids long. The V segment lost 1 base and the J segment 3 bases; nucleotides outside the gene matches: 3. The CDR3 here is CASSLRRQGDTGELFF. As DNA, the CDR3 is TGTGCCAGCAGCTTAAGGAGACAGGGGGACACCGGGGAGCTGTTTTTT.

The chain carries TRBV7-9 and TRBJ1-1; D is unclear. Germline values: CDR1 SEHNR, CDR2 FQNEAQ (reference sequence). V lost 4 bases, J lost 2 bases, and 11 bases lay in between. The CDR3 has 14 residues. The CDR3 DNA follows: TGTGCCAGCAGCTCGGGCCAGTTCAACACTGAAGCTTTCTTT. Translated, it gives CASSSGQFNTEAFF.

This clonotype was detected a few times. The chain couples TRBV6-2 or TRBV6-3 to TRBJ2-7; the match to TRBD1 covers 7 bases. Germline loops: CDR1 MNHEY, CDR2 SVGEGT. The CDR3 loop spans 15 amino acids. Unmatched junction bases numbered 5, after V lost 0 bases and J lost 3 bases. CDR3 bases: TGTGCCAGCAGTTACTCGGCGACAGGGAACTACGAGCAGTACTTC. Translation gives CASSYSATGNYEQYF.

This rearrangement joins TRBV10-3 to TRBJ2-5; TRBD1 matches 10 bases. V was pared by 5 bases and J by 0 bases, with 9 bases of the junction left unmatched. CDR1 and CDR2 (germline): ENHRY, SYGVKD. The CDR3 covers 17 residues. For the CDR3, the DNA is TGTGCCATCAGTCGCGGCCGCGGACAGGGGGACCAAGAGACCCAGTACTTC. Its translation is CAISRGRGQGDQETQYF.

The table lists this clonotype with many counts. The rearrangement uses TRBV7-2 and TRBJ2-7; maybe TRBD1 (7 bases). The ends were cut back, 5 bases at V and 9 bases at J, with 20 bases in the middle. The CDR3 is 14 amino acids. Germline V gene data show CDR1 as SGHTA and CDR2 as FQGNSA. CDR3 nucleotide sequence: TGTGCCAGCAGCCCCGGGACAGCGGGTGTGGGGCAGTACTTC. This codes for CASSPGTAGVGQYF.